This is a list of T cell receptor beta chains from one sample in a study of T-cell reconstitution after alpha-beta-depleted transplantation in children. TCRdb used MiXCR to reprocess the PCR reads, holding one entry per CDR3 protein. In the table there are about 240,000 distinct CDR3 sequences, 20% to 30% of which are singletons. Specimen: PBMCs, collected before TCRalphabeta/CD19-depleted stem cell transplant. These receptors all stem from a girl aged 2-15 years with Fanconi anemia, due to receive a stem cell transplant. Both conserved end residues are part of each CDR3. D genes are given only for firm matches. A row's size may be missing; if present it is once, few, many or a size class.

d_call	v_call	j_call	clone_size	cdr3_aa	cdr3_nt
.	TRBV7-3	TRBJ2-2	many	CASRYRVNTGELFF	TGTGCCAGCAGGTACAGGGTGAACACCGGGGAGCTGTTTTTT
TRBD2	TRBV4-1	TRBJ2-7	.	CASSRLAGGRWEQYF	TGCGCCAGCAGCAGACTAGCGGGGGGGCGATGGGAGCAGTACTTC
.	TRBV29-1	TRBJ2-3	many	CSVARTQSTDTQYF	TGCAGCGTTGCTAGGACACAGAGCACAGATACGCAGTATTTT
.	TRBV29-1	TRBJ2-5	many	CSVPQETQYF	TGCAGCGTTCCGCAAGAGACCCAGTACTTC
TRBD2	TRBV11-2	TRBJ2-1	.	CASSLGLAGLPSYNEQFF	TGTGCCAGCAGCTTAGGACTAGCGGGGCTGCCTTCCTACAATGAGCAGTTCTTC
TRBD2	TRBV9	TRBJ2-2	few	CASSVVGTSDSGELFF	TGTGCCAGCAGCGTAGTAGGGACTAGCGACTCCGGGGAGCTGTTTTTT
.	TRBV29-1	TRBJ2-1	many	CSVDHGLINEQFF	TGCAGCGTTGACCATGGACTAATCAATGAGCAGTTCTTC
.	TRBV10-2	TRBJ2-3	.	CASMGASTDTQYF	TGCGCCAGCATGGGGGCAAGCACAGATACGCAGTATTTT
.	TRBV25-1	TRBJ2-4	few	CASIGPGRTLEDIQYF	TGTGCCAGCATCGGCCCCGGACGGACCTTGGAGGACATTCAGTACTTC
.	TRBV28	TRBJ1-5	.	CASSLIVDQPQHF	TGTGCCAGCAGTTTAATCGTCGATCAGCCCCAGCATTTT
.	TRBV20-1	TRBJ1-1	.	CSARRRTEAFF	TGCAGTGCTAGGAGGAGAACTGAAGCTTTCTTT
.	TRBV9	TRBJ2-5	many	CASSAGQDQETQYF	TGTGCCAGCAGCGCGGGACAAGACCAAGAGACCCAGTACTTC
.	TRBV29-1	TRBJ2-3	few	CSVRGGGDTQYF	TGCAGCGTAAGGGGAGGGGGAGATACGCAGTATTTT
TRBD2	TRBV20-1	TRBJ2-3	many	CSAGSAGGSTDTQYF	TGCAGTGCTGGGTCAGCGGGAGGGAGCACAGATACGCAGTATTTT
.	TRBV20-1	TRBJ2-7	.	CSASPASYEQYF	TGCAGTGCCTCCCCAGCTTCTTACGAGCAGTACTTC
.	TRBV30	TRBJ2-3	.	CAWLSTNGDTQYF	TGTGCCTGGCTCAGTACTAACGGAGATACGCAGTATTTT
.	TRBV29-1	TRBJ1-2	many	CSAGEGQGRMWGYTF	TGCAGCGCCGGAGAAGGTCAGGGAAGAATGTGGGGCTACACCTTC
TRBD1	TRBV5-1	TRBJ1-1	.	CASSLATGGNTEAFF	TGCGCCAGCAGCTTGGCCACAGGGGGCAACACTGAAGCTTTCTTT
TRBD2	TRBV28	TRBJ2-7	.	CASTRTSYYEQYF	TGTGCCAGCACACGGACTAGCTACTACGAGCAGTACTTC
.	TRBV7-3	TRBJ2-4	.	CASSKDSGRKYF	TGTGCCAGCAGCAAGGACAGTGGAAGAAAGTACTTC
.	TRBV7-8	TRBJ2-1	many	CASGSSYNEQFF	TGTGCCAGCGGAAGCTCCTACAATGAGCAGTTCTTC
TRBD1	TRBV24-1	TRBJ2-3	many	CATSDLTGGRTDTQYF	TGTGCCACCAGTGACCTGACAGGGGGGCGCACAGATACGCAGTATTTT
.	TRBV29-1	TRBJ2-3	.	CSVDGLLTGTSTDTQYF	TGCAGCGTTGATGGGTTATTGACAGGGACTAGCACAGATACGCAGTATTTT
TRBD1	TRBV7-2	TRBJ1-5	few	CASSRGQGGQPQHF	TGTGCCAGCAGCAGGGGACAGGGTGGACAGCCCCAGCATTTT
TRBD2	TRBV20-1	TRBJ2-1	many	CSASAGGQWQFF	TGCAGTGCTAGCGCGGGGGGGCAGTGGCAGTTCTTC
.	TRBV9	TRBJ2-3	many	CASSVSGASTDTQYF	TGTGCCAGCAGCGTATCAGGTGCTAGCACAGATACGCAGTATTTT
.	TRBV5-1	TRBJ2-1	few	CASKGGYNEQFF	TGCGCCTCAAAAGGGGGCTACAATGAGCAGTTCTTC
.	TRBV6-1	TRBJ2-7	many	CASRPNRFRGGEQYF	TGTGCCAGCAGACCTAACCGGTTCAGGGGAGGCGAGCAGTACTTC
TRBD2	TRBV10-2	TRBJ2-3	.	CASRISGSRADTQYF	TGCGCCAGCCGGATTAGCGGGAGTAGGGCAGATACGCAGTATTTT
TRBD1	TRBV2	TRBJ1-4	few	CASSVDRGREKLFF	TGTGCCAGCAGTGTGGACAGGGGACGTGAAAAACTGTTTTTT
.	TRBV5-1	TRBJ2-7	few	CASSLDGSGEQYF	TGCGCCAGCAGCTTGGACGGCAGCGGGGAGCAGTACTTC
TRBD1	TRBV12-3/TRBV12-4	TRBJ1-2	many	CASSGETRTGPYGYTF	TGTGCCAGCAGTGGAGAGACTAGGACAGGGCCCTATGGCTACACCTTC
.	TRBV12-2	TRBJ2-7	once	CASRLEGGPTFYEQYF	TGTGCAAGTCGCTTAGAGGGGGGACCTACTTTCTACGAGCAGTACTTC
.	TRBV7-2	TRBJ2-3	.	CASSLTYTQYF	TGTGCCAGCAGCCTCACGTATACGCAGTATTTT
.	TRBV7-8	TRBJ2-7	once	CASSLRGREAYEQYF	TGTGCCAGCAGCTTAAGGGGCAGGGAGGCCTACGAGCAGTACTTC
.	TRBV12-3/TRBV12-4	TRBJ1-6	few	CASSLASRYNSPLHF	TGTGCCAGCAGTTTAGCTAGTCGGTATAATTCACCCCTCCACTTT
.	TRBV29-1	TRBJ2-5	many	CSVEGTAAETQYF	TGCAGCGTTGAAGGGACAGCGGCGGAGACCCAGTACTTC
.	TRBV29-1	TRBJ2-7	.	CSVDGGSAGYEQYF	TGCAGCGTTGATGGGGGCTCGGCGGGGTACGAGCAGTACTTC
TRBD2	TRBV20-1	TRBJ2-1	.	CSAPSAGGPYNEQFF	TGCAGTGCCCCCTCAGCGGGGGGGCCCTACAATGAGCAGTTCTTC
TRBD2	TRBV7-3	TRBJ2-1	.	CASSRRTSGRAHNEQFF	TGTGCCAGCAGCCGAAGGACTAGCGGGAGGGCCCACAATGAGCAGTTCTTC
TRBD1	TRBV12-3/TRBV12-4	TRBJ2-6	many	CASSLPIRDRVSGANVLTF	TGTGCCAGCAGTTTACCTATCCGGGACAGAGTCTCTGGGGCCAACGTCCTGACTTTC
.	TRBV20-1	TRBJ2-1	many	CSAYRTREQFF	TGCAGTGCTTACCGAACGAGGGAGCAGTTCTTC
.	TRBV7-2	TRBJ2-5	many	CASTFGGKETQYF	TGTGCCAGCACCTTCGGGGGTAAAGAGACCCAGTACTTC
TRBD2	TRBV19	TRBJ2-4	many	CASSPGTSGTQYF	TGTGCCAGTAGTCCCGGGACTAGCGGGACTCAGTACTTC
.	TRBV29-1	TRBJ2-1	many	CSVETSEQFF	TGCAGCGTAGAAACTAGCGAGCAGTTCTTC
TRBD1	TRBV29-1	TRBJ1-1	few	CSVDRGQRINTEAFF	TGCAGCGTTGACCGGGGACAGCGGATAAACACTGAAGCTTTCTTT
TRBD1	TRBV11-2	TRBJ2-7	.	CASSAKGQGNYEQYF	TGTGCCAGCAGCGCGAAGGGACAGGGAAACTACGAGCAGTACTTC
.	TRBV20-1	TRBJ2-5	.	CSASEVGGVGETQYF	TGCAGTGCTAGTGAGGTCGGGGGAGTGGGCGAGACCCAGTACTTC
.	TRBV27	TRBJ2-5	.	CASSLKSQETQYF	TGTGCCAGCAGTTTAAAGTCCCAAGAGACCCAGTACTTC
TRBD1	TRBV5-4	TRBJ2-1	.	CASSLALRQGQMFF	TGTGCCAGCAGCTTGGCCTTAAGACAGGGACAAATGTTCTTC
.	TRBV19	TRBJ1-5	few	CASTQGGQPQHF	TGTGCCAGTACCCAAGGGGGTCAGCCCCAGCATTTT
TRBD1	TRBV5-1	TRBJ1-2	many	CASSLQGAEDGYTF	TGCGCCAGCAGCTTACAGGGGGCGGAAGATGGCTACACCTTC
TRBD1	TRBV29-1	TRBJ2-1	.	CSAHSRQGESNEQFF	TGCAGCGCACACTCTAGACAGGGGGAGAGCAATGAGCAGTTCTTC
TRBD2	TRBV29-1	TRBJ2-3	many	CSSGTSGGSTDTQYF	TGCAGCAGCGGGACTAGCGGAGGTAGCACAGATACGCAGTATTTT
.	TRBV7-6	TRBJ2-2	.	CASSLVQGLTGELFF	TGTGCCAGCAGCTTAGTACAGGGTCTGACCGGGGAGCTGTTTTTT